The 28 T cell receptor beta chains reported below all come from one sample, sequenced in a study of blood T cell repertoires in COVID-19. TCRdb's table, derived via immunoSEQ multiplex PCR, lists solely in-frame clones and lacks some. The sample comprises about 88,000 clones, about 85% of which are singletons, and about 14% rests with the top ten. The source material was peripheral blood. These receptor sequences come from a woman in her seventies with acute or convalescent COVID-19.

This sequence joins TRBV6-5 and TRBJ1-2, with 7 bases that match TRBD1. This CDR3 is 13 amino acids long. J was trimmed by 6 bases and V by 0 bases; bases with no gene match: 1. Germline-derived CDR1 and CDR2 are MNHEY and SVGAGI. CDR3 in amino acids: CASSYSRGNGYTF. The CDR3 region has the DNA TGTGCCAGCAGTTACTCCAGGGGGAATGGCTACACCTTC.

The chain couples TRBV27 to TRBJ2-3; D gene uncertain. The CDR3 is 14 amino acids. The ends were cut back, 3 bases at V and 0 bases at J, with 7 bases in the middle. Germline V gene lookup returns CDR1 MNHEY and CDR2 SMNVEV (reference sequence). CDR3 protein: CASSFAVSTDTQYF. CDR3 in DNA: TGTGCCAGCAGTTTTGCGGTTAGCACAGATACGCAGTATTTT.

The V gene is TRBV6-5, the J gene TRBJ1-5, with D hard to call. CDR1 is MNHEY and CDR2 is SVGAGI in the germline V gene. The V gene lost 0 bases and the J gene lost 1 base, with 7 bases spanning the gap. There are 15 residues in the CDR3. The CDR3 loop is CASSYSPLSNQPQHF. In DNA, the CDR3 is TGTGCCAGCAGTTACTCTCCCTTGAGCAATCAGCCCCAGCATTTT.

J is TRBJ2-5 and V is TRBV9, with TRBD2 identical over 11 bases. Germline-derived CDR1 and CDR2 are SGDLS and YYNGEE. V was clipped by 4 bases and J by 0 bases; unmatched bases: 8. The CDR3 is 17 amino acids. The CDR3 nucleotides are TGTGCCAGCAGCACATGGACTAGCGGGTTGTACCAAGAGACCCAGTACTTC. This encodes CASSTWTSGLYQETQYF.

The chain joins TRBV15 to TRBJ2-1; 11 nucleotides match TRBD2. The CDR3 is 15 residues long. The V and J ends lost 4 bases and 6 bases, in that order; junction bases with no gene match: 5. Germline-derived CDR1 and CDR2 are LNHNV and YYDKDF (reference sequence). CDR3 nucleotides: TGTGCCACCAGCACCGGACTAGCGGGTAGCAATGAGCAGTTCTTC. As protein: CATSTGLAGSNEQFF. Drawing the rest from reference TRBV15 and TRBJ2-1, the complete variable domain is DAMVIQNPRYQVTQFGKPVTLSCSQTLNHNVMYWYQQKSSQAPKLLFHYYDKDFNNEADTPDNFQSRRPNTSFCFLDIRSPGLGDTAMYLCATSTGLAGSNEQFFGPGTRLTVL.

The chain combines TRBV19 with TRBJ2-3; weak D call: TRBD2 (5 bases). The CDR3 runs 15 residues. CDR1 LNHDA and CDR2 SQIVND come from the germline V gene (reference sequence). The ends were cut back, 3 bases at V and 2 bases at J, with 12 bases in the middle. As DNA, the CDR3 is TGTGCCAGTAGTATTGGACTCGGGCACACAGATACGCAGTATTTT. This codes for CASSIGLGHTDTQYF.

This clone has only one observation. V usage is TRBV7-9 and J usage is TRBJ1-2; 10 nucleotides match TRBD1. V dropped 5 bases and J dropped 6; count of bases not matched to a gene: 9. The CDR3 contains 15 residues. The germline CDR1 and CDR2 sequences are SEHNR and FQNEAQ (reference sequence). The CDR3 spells CASSPWTGGRDGYTF. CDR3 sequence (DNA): TGTGCCAGCAGCCCATGGACAGGGGGGAGGGATGGCTACACCTTC.

The CDR3 reads CAISESRAGELFF. CDR3 DNA sequence: TGTGCCATCAGTGAGTCCCGGGCCGGGGAGCTGTTTTTT. The chain is built from TRBV10-3 and TRBJ2-2; D gene ambiguous. Trimming took 0 bases from V and 6 from J, leaving 5 bases between them. Germline CDR1 is ENHRY and CDR2 is SYGVKD. The CDR3 length is 13 residues.

The CDR3 region is CASSEGAYQETQYF. In nucleotides, the CDR3 is TGTGCCAGCAGTGAAGGGGCATATCAAGAGACCCAGTACTTC. The rearrangement links TRBV6-1 to TRBJ2-5; D unresolved. Germline V CDR1 and CDR2: MNHNS, SASEGT. With 1 base removed from V and 2 bases from J, the gap between germline ends came to 8 bases. The CDR3 has 14 amino acids.

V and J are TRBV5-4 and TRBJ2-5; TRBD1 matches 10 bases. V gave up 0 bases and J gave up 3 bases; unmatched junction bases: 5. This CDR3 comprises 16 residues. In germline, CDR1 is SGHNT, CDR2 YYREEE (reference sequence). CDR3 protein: CASSLEAGTGEETQYF. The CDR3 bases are TGTGCCAGCAGCTTGGAAGCCGGGACAGGGGAAGAGACCCAGTACTTC. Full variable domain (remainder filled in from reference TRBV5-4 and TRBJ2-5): ETGVTQSPTHLIKTRGQQVTLRCSSQSGHNTVSWYQQALGQGPQFIFQYYREEENGRGNFPPRFSGLQFPNYSSELNVNALELDDSALYLCASSLEAGTGEETQYFGPGTRLLVL.

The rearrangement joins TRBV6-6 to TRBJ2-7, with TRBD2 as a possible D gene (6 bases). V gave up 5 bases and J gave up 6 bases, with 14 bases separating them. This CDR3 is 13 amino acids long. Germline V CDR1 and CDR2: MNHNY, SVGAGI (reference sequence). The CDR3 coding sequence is TGTGCCAGCAGTAGATCGGCGGGGAGCGAGCAGTACGTC. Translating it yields CASSRSAGSEQYV.

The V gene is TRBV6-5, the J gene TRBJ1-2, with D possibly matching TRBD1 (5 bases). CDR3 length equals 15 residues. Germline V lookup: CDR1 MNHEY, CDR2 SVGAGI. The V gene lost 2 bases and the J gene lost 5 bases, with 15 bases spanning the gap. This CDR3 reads CASSYNPAGVYGYTF. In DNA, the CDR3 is TGTGCCAGCAGTTACAACCCTGCGGGGGTGTATGGCTACACCTTC.

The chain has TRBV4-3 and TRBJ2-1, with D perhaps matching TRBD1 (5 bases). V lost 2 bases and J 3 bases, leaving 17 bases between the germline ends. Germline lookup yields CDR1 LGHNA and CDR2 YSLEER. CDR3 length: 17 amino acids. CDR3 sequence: CASSQSGRRRGYNEQFF. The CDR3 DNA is TGCGCCAGCAGCCAATCTGGACGGAGAAGGGGCTACAATGAGCAGTTCTTC.

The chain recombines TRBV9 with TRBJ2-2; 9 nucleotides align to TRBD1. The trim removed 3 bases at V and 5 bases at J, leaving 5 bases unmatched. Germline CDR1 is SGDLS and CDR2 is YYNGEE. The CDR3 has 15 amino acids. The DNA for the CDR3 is TGTGCCAGCAGCGCCCTAGGACAGGGGACCGGGGAGCTGTTTTTT. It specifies CASSALGQGTGELFF. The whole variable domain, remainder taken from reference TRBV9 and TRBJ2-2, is DSGVTQTPKHLITATGQRVTLRCSPRSGDLSVYWYQQSLDQGLQFLIQYYNGEERAKGNILERFSAQQFPDLHSELNLSSLELGDSALYFCASSALGQGTGELFFGEGSRLTVL.

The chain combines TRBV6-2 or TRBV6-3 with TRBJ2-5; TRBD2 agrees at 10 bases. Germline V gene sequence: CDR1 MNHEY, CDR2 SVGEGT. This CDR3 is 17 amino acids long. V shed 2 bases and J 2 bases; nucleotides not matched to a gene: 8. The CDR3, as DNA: TGTGCCAGCAGTTACACGCGAAGGACTAGCGGACAAGAGACCCAGTACTTC. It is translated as CASSYTRRTSGQETQYF.

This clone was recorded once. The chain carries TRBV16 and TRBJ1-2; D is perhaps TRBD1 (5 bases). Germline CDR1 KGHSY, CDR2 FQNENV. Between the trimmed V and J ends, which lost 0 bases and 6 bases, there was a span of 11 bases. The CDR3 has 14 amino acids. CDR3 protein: CASSQSVREDGYTF. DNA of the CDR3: TGTGCCAGCAGCCAATCCGTCAGGGAGGATGGCTACACCTTC. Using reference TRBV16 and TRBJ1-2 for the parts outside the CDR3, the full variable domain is GEEVAQTPKHLVRGEGQKAKLYCAPIKGHSYVFWYQQVLKNEFKFLISFQNENVFDETGMPKERFSAKCLPNSPCSLEIQATKLEDSAVYFCASSQSVREDGYTFGSGTRLTVV.

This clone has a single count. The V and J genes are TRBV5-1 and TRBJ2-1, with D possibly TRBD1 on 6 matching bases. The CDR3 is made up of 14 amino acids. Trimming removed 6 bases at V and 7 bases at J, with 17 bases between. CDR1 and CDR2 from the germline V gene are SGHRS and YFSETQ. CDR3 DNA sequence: TGCGCCAGCACCTATCATGAAAGGGGGAATGAGCAGTTCTTC. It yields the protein CASTYHERGNEQFF.

The CDR3 protein is CASSVGATGTGGAETQYF. The CDR3 DNA is TGTGCCAGCAGCGTAGGAGCTACAGGGACAGGGGGCGCGGAGACCCAGTACTTC. The V call is TRBV9, the J call TRBJ2-5, with TRBD1 identical over 12 bases. Germline V CDR1 and CDR2: SGDLS, YYNGEE. V gave up 0 bases and J gave up 5 bases; unmatched junction bases: 11. The CDR3 sequence is 18 residues long. Full variable domain (missing parts from reference TRBV9 and TRBJ2-5): DSGVTQTPKHLITATGQRVTLRCSPRSGDLSVYWYQQSLDQGLQFLIQYYNGEERAKGNILERFSAQQFPDLHSELNLSSLELGDSALYFCASSVGATGTGGAETQYFGPGTRLLVL.

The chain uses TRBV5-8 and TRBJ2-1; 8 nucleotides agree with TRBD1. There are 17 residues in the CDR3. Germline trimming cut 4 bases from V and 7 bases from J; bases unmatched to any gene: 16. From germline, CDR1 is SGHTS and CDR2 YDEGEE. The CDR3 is CASSQDYRGSDLNEQFF. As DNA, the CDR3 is TGTGCCAGCAGCCAAGATTACAGGGGGTCTGATCTGAATGAGCAGTTCTTC.

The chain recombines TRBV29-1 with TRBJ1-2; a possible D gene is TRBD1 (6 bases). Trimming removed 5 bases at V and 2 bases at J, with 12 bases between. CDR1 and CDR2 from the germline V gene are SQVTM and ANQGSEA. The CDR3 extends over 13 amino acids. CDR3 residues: CSVWGQGNYGYTF. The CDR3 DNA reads TGCAGCGTTTGGGGACAAGGAAACTATGGCTACACCTTC.

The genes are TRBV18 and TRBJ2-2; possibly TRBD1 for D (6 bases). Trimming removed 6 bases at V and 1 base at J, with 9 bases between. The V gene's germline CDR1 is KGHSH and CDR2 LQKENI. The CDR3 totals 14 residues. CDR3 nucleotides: TGTGCCAGCTCCCGACAGGAGAACACCGGGGAGCTGTTTTTT. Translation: CASSRQENTGELFF.

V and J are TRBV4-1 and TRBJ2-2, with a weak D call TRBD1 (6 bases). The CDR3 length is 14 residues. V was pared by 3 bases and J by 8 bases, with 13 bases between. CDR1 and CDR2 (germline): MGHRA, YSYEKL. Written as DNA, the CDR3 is TGCGCCAGCAGCCATGGACAGCTTGCTGGGGAGCTGTTTTTT. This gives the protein CASSHGQLAGELFF.

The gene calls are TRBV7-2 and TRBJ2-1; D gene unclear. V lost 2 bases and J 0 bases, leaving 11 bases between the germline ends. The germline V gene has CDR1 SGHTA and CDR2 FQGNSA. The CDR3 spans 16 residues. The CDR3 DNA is TGTGCCAGCAGCTTACGGTTGGCGGACTCCTACAATGAGCAGTTCTTC. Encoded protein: CASSLRLADSYNEQFF. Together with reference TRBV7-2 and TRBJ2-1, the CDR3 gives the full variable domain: GAGVSQSPSNKVTEKGKDVELRCDPISGHTALYWYRQSLGQGLEFLIYFQGNSAPDKSGLPSDRFSAERTGGSVSTLTIQRTQQEDSAVYLCASSLRLADSYNEQFFGPGTRLTVL.

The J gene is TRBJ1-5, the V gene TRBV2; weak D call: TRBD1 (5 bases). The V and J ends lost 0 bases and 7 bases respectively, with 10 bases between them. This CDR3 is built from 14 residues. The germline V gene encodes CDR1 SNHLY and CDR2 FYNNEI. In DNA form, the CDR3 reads TGTGCCAGCAGTGAAGCGCTTAGGGGACAGCCCCAGCATTTT. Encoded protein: CASSEALRGQPQHF.

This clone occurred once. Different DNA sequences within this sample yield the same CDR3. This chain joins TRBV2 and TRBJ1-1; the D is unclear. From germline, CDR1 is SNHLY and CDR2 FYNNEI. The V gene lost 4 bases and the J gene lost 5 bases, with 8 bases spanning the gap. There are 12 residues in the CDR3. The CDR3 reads CASSGRGTEAFF. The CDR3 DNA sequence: TGTGCCAGCAGTGGGCGGGGAACTGAAGCTTTCTTT.

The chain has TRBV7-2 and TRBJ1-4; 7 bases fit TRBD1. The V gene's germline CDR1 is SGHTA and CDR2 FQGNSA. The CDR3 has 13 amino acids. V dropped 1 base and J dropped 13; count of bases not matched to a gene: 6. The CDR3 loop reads CASSLEQGERLFF. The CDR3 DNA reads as TGTGCCAGCAGCTTAGAGCAGGGGGAACGACTGTTTTTT.

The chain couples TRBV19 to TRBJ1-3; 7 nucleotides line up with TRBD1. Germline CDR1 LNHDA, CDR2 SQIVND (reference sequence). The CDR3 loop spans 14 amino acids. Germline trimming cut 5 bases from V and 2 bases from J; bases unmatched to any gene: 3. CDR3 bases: TGTGCCAGTAGTTTCGACAGGGCTGGAAACACCATATATTTT. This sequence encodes CASSFDRAGNTIYF.

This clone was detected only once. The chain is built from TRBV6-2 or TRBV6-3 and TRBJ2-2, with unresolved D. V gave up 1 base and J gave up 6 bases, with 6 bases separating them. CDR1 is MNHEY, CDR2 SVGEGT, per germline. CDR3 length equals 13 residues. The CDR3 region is CASSYFLSGELFF. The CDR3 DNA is TGTGCCAGCAGTTACTTCCTGTCCGGGGAGCTGTTTTTT.